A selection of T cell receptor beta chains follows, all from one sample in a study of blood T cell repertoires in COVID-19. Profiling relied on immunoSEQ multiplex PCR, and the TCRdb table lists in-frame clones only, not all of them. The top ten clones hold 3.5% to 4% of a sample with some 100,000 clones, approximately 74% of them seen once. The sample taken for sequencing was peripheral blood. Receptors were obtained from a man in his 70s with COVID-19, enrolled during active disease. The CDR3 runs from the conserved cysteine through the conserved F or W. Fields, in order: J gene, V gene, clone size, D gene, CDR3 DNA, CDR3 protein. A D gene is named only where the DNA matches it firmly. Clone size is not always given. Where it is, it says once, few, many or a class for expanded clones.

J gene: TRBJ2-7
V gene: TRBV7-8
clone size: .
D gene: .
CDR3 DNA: TGTGCCAGCAGCTCAAAAGGTGGGCTAGCGAACTACGAGCAGTACTTC
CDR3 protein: CASSSKGGLANYEQYF

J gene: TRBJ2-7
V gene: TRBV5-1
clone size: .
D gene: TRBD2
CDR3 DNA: TGCGCCAGCAGCTTGGCCAGGAGCGGGGAAGGCTACGAGCAGTACTTC
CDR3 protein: CASSLARSGEGYEQYF

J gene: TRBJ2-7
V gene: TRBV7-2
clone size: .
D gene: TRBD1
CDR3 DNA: TGTGCCAGCAATCTGGGGGGACAGGGCGTATACGAGCAGTACTTC
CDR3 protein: CASNLGGQGVYEQYF

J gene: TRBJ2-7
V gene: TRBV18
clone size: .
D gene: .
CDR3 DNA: TGTGCCAGCTCACGCGCTAGGAGCTCCTACGAGCAGTACTTC
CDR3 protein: CASSRARSSYEQYF

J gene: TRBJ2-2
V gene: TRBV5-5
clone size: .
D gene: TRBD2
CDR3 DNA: TGTGCCAGCAGCTTGACTAGCGGGATGGGCACCGGGGAGCTGTTTTTT
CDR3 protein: CASSLTSGMGTGELFF

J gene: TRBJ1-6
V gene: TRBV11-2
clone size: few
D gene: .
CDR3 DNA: TGTGCCAGCCAAGGGGTTTATAATTCACCCCTCCACTTT
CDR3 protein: CASQGVYNSPLHF

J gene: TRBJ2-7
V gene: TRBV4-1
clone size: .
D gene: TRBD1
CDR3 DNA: TGCGCCAGCAGCCACCGGGACAGGGGTTACGAGCAGTACTTC
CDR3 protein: CASSHRDRGYEQYF

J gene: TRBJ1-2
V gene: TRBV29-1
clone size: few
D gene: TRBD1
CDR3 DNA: TGCAGCCTCCGAGGGGGCGACTATGGCTACACCTTC
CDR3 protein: CSLRGGDYGYTF

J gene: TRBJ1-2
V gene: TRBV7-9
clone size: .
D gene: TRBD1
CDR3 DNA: TGTGCCAGCAGCTTACCGGGCGACAGGGCTGGCTACACCTTC
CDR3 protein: CASSLPGDRAGYTF

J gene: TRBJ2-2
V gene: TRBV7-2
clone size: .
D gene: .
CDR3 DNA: TGTGCCAGCAGCCACAGGGCGAACACCGGGGAGCTGTTTTTT
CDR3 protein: CASSHRANTGELFF

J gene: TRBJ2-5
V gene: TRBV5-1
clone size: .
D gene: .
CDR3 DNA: TGCGCCAGCAGCTTCGATAGTCTAGAGACCCAGTACTTC
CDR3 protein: CASSFDSLETQYF

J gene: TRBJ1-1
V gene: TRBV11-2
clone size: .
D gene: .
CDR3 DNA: TGTGCCAGCAGCTTAGGGCCTGAAGCTTTCTTT
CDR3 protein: CASSLGPEAFF

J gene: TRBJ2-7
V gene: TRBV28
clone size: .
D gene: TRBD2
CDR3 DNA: TGTGCCAGCAGGACGTGGGGGACTAGCGGGGCAAACTCCTACGAGCAGTACTTC
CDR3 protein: CASRTWGTSGANSYEQYF

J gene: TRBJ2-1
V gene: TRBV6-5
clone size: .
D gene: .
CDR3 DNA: TGTGCCAGCTCTAGACAGAACTCCTACAATGAGCAGTTCTTC
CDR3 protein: CASSRQNSYNEQFF

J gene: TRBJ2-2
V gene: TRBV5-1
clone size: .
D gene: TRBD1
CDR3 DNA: TGCGCCAGCAGTTACAGGGGGAACACCGGGGAGCTGTTTTTT
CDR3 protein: CASSYRGNTGELFF

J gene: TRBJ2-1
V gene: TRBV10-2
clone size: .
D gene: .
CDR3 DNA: TGCGCCAGCAACAACTACCCGGTGGGACACTACAATGAGCAGTTCTTC
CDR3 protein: CASNNYPVGHYNEQFF

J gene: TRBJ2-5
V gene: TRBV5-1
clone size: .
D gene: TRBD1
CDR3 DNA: TGCGCCAGCAGCTCACAGGGGGCTATCTATGAGACCCAGTACTTC
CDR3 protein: CASSSQGAIYETQYF

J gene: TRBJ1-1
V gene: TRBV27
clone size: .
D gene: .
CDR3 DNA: TGTGCCAGCAGGCCCACAGGGAGCTACACTGAAGCTTTCTTT
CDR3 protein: CASRPTGSYTEAFF

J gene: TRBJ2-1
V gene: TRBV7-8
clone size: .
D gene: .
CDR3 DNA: TGTGCCAGCAGCTCCCACCGGGACAATCTCAATGAGCAGTTCTTC
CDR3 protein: CASSSHRDNLNEQFF

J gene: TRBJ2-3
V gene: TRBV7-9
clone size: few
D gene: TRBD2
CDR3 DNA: TGTGCCAGCAGCTCGGGTAGCGGGAGGACCACAGATACGCAGTATTTT
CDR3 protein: CASSSGSGRTTDTQYF

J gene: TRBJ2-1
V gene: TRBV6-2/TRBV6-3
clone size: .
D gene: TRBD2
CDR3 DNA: TGTGCCAGCAGTTACTCGATTAGCGGGAGCCCTTCCTACAATGAGCAGTTCTTC
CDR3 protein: CASSYSISGSPSYNEQFF

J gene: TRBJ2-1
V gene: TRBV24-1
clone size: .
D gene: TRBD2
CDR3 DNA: TGTGCCACCAGTGAAGCGGGACTTCGCAGCGAGCAGTTCTTC
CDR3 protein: CATSEAGLRSEQFF

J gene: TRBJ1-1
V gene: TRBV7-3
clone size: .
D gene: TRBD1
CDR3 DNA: TGTGCCAGCAGCGCCGGGACAGGGGCCACTGAAGCTTTCTTT
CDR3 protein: CASSAGTGATEAFF

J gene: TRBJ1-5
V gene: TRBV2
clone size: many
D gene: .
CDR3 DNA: TGTGCCAGCAGTAACCAGGGGAATCAGCCCCAGCATTTT
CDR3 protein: CASSNQGNQPQHF

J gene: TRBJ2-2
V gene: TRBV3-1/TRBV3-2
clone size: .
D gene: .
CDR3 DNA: TGTGCCAGCAGCCCACAGGATACGGCCGGGGAGCTGTTTTTT
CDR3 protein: CASSPQDTAGELFF

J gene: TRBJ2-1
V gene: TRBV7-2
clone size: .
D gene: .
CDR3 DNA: TGTGCCAGCAGCTTAGTGGTGTTGTCTAGCGTCAATGAGCAGTTCTTC
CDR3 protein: CASSLVVLSSVNEQFF

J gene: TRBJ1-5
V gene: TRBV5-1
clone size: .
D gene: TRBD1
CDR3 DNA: TGCGCCAGCAGCCCCGGGACAGGGGCTTGGGGGAGCAATCAGCCCCAGCATTTT
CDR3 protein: CASSPGTGAWGSNQPQHF

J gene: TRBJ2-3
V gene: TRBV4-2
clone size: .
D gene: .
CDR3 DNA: TGTGCCAGCAGCCAAGATATCCAGGACTCTAGCACAGATACGCAGTATTTT
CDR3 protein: CASSQDIQDSSTDTQYF

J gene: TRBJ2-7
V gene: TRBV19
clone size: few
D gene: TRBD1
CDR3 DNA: TGTGCCAGTAGTTCCCCGGGACAGGGGATCGACGAGCAGTACTTC
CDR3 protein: CASSSPGQGIDEQYF

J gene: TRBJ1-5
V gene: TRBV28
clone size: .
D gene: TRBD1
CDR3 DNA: TGTGCCAGCAGTCTAGGGACAGGCGACCGTAATCAGCCCCAGCATTTT
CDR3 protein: CASSLGTGDRNQPQHF

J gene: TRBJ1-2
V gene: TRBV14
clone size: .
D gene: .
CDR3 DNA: TGTGCCAGCAGCCGGGGGCAGGCACCCTATCCTTCAGCTAACTATGGCTACACCTTC
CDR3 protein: CASSRGQAPYPSANYGYTF

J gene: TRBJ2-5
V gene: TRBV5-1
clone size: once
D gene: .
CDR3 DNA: TGCGCCAGCAGCTTGCTCAGTGACCAAGAGACCCAGTACTTC
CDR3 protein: CASSLLSDQETQYF

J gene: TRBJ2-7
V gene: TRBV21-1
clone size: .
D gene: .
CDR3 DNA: TGTGCCAGCAGCAAAATATCGAGACTAGCATCCTACGAGCAGTACTTC
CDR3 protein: CASSKISRLASYEQYF

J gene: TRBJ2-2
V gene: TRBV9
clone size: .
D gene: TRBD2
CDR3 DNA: TGTGCCAGCAGCGTAGCGGGGGGTGGACTCACCGGGGAGCTGTTTTTT
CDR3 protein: CASSVAGGGLTGELFF

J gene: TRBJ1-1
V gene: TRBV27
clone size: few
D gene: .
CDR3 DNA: TGTGCCAGCAGTCTCTTTCAAGGTCGGGCTGAAGCTTTCTTT
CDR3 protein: CASSLFQGRAEAFF

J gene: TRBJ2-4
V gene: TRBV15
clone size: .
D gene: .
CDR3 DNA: TGTGCCACCAGCAGCCCGGGGGACATTCAGTACTTC
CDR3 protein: CATSSPGDIQYF

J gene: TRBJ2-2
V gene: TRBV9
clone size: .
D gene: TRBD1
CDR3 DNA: TGTGCCAGCAGCTTAAGGACAGGGGCGGGCGGGGAGCTGTTTTTT
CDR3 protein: CASSLRTGAGGELFF

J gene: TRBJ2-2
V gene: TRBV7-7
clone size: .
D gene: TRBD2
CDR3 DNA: TGTGCTAGCAGCTCTCTGGCGGGGGCGAACACCGGGGAGCTGTTTTTT
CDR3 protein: CASSSLAGANTGELFF

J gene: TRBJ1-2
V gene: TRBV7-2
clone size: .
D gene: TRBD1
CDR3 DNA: TGTGCCAGCAGCCTAGCCCCGGGACAGGGTAACTATGGCTACACCTTC
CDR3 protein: CASSLAPGQGNYGYTF

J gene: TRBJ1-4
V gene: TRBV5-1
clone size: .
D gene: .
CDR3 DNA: TGCGCCAGCAGCGTAGAGATGGTCGGACAGAGCTATGAAAAACTGTTTTTT
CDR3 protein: CASSVEMVGQSYEKLFF

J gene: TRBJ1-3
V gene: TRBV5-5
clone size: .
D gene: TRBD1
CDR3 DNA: TGTGCCAGCAGCTTGGGGACAGGACCTGGAAACACCATATATTTT
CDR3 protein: CASSLGTGPGNTIYF

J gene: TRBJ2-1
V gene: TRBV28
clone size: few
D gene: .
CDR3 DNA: TGTGCCAGCAGCCTCACTGTTGAGCAGTTCTTC
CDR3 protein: CASSLTVEQFF

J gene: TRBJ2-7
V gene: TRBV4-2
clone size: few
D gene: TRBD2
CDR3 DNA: TGTGCCAGCAGCCAAGATCCTAGCGGGAGAGGCTACGAGCAGTACTTC
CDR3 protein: CASSQDPSGRGYEQYF

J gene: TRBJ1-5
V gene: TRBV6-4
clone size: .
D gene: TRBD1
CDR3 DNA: TGTGCCAGCAGTGCCGACAGGGCAGGGCAGCCCCAGCATTTT
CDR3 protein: CASSADRAGQPQHF

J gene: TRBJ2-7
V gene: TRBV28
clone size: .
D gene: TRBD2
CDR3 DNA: TGTGCCAGCAGCCCTAGCGGGAACTACGAGCAGTACTTC
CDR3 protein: CASSPSGNYEQYF

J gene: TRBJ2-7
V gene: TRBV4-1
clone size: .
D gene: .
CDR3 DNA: TGCGCCAGCAGCCAAGCCGGGGGTCGGTTCTACGAGCAGTACTTC
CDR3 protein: CASSQAGGRFYEQYF

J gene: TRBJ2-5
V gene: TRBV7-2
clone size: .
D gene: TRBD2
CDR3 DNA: TGTGCCAGCAGCGAAGGACTAGCGGAGACCCAGTACTTC
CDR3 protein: CASSEGLAETQYF

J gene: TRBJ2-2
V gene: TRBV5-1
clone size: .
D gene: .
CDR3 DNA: TGCGCCAGCAGCGCCGGACTGGAAACCGGGGAGCTGTTTTTT
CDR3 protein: CASSAGLETGELFF

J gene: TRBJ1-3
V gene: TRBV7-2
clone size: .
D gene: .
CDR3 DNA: TGTGCCAGCAGCCCCAGACAGGCTCCTGGAAACACCATATATTTT
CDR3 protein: CASSPRQAPGNTIYF

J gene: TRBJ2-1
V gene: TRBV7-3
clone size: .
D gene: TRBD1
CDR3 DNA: TGTGCCAGCAGCCCGAGCCCGGGACAGGGAACCAATGAGCAGTTCTTC
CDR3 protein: CASSPSPGQGTNEQFF

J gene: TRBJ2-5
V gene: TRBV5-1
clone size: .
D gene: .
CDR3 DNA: TGCGCCAGCAGCTTCGGGCAAGAGACCCAGTACTTC
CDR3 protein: CASSFGQETQYF

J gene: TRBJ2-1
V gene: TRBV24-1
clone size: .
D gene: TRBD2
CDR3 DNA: TGTGCCACCAGTGACCCCTCACATCCTAGCGGGCTTTACAATGAGCAGTTCTTC
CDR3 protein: CATSDPSHPSGLYNEQFF

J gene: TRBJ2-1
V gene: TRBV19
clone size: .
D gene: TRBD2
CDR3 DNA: TGTGCCAGTAGTGACCAGACTAGCGGGAAAGACAATGAGCAGTTCTTC
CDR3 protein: CASSDQTSGKDNEQFF